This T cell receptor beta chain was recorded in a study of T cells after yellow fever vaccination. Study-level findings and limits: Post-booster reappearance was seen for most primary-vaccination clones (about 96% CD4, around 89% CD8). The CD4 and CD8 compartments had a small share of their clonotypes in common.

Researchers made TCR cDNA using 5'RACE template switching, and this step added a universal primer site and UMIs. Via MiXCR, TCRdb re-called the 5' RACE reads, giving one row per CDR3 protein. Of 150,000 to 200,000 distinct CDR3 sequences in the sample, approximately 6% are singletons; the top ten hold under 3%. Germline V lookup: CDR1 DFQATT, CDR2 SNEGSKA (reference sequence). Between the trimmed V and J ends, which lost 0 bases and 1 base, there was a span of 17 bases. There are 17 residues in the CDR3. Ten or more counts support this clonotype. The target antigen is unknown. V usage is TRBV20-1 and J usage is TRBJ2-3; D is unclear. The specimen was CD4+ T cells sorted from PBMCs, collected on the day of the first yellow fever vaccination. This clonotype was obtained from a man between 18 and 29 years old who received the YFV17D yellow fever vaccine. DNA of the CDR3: TGCAGTGCTAGAGACCCGGCGAGAGGCCCCGGCACAGATACGCAGTATTTT. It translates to CSARDPARGPGTDTQYF.